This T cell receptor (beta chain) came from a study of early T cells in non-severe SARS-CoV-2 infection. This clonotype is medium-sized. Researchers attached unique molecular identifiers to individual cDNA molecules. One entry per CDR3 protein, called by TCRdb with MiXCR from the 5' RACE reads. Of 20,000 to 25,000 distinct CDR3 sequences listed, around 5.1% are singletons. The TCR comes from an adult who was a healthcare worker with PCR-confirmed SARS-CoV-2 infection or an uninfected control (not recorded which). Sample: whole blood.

The CDR3 coding sequence is TGTGCCAGCAGTAGGAGCCCTGGGGGGTCCTATAATTCACCCCTCCACTTT. This translates into CASSRSPGGSYNSPLHF. This chain joins TRBV27 and TRBJ1-6; tentatively, D is TRBD1 (5 bases). The V end lost 5 bases, the J end lost 1 base, and 15 bases lay between the germline ends. The CDR3 totals 17 residues. CDR1 and CDR2 from the germline V gene are MNHEY and SMNVEV (reference sequence).